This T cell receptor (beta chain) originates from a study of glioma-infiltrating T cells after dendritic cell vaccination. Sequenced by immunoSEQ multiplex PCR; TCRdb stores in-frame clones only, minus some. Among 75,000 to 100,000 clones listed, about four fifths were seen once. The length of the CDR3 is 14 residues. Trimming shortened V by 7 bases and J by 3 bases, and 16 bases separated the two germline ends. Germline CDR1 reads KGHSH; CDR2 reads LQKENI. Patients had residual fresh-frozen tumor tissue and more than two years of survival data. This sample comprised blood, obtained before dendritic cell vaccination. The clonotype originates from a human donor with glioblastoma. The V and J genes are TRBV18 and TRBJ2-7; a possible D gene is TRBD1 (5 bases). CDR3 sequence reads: CASCIGDPGYEQYF. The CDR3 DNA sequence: TGTGCCAGCTGCATAGGGGATCCCGGCTACGAGCAGTACTTC.